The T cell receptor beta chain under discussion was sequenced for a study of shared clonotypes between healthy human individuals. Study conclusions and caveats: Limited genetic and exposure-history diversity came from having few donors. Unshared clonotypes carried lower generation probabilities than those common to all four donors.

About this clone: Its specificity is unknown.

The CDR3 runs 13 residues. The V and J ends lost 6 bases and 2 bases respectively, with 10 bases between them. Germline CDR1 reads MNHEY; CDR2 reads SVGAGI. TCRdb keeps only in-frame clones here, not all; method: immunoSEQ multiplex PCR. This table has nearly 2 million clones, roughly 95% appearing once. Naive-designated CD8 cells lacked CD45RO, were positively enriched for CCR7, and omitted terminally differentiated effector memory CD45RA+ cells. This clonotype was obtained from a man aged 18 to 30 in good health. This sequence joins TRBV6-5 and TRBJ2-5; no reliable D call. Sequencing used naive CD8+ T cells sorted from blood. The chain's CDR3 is CASRPSNQETQYF. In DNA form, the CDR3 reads TGTGCCAGCAGGCCTAGTAATCAAGAGACCCAGTACTTC.